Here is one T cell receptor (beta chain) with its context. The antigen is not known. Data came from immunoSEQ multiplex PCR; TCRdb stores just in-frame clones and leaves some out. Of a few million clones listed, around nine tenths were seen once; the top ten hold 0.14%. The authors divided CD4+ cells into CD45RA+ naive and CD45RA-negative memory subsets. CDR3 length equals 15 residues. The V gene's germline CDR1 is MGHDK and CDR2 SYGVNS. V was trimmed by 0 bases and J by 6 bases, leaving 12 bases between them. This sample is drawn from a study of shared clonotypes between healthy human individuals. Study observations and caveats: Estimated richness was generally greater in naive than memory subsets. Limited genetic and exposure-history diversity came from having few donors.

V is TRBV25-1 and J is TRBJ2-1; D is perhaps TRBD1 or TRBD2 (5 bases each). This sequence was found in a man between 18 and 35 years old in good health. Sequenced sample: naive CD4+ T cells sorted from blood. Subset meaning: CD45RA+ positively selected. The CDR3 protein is CASSEYGASTNEQFF. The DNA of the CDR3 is TGTGCCAGCAGTGAATATGGGGCTAGCACCAATGAGCAGTTCTTC.